These 27 T cell receptor beta chains originate from one sample sequenced in a study of neurological immune-mediated disorders. Described time point: longitudinal time-point 3. Each CDR3 protein is one row after TCRdb ran MiXCR on the 5' RACE reads. Found here are 53,000 or so distinct CDR3 sequences, roughly 8.8% of them singletons; the top ten hold under 2.5%. The sample was PBMCs. The receptors originated from a woman in her forties in good health.

This clonotype was seen only a few times. The J gene is TRBJ2-7, the V gene TRBV19; TRBD2 matches 14 bases. The CDR3 runs to 13 residues. CDR1 and CDR2 (germline): LNHDA, SQIVND (reference sequence). The V segment lost 9 bases and the J segment 5 bases; nucleotides outside the gene matches: 3. CDR3: CASGTSGSHEQYF. DNA for the CDR3: TGTGCCAGCGGGACTAGCGGGAGCCACGAGCAGTACTTC.

This clonotype was counted many times. The chain uses TRBV9 and TRBJ1-1, with 7 bases matching TRBD1. Losses at the gene ends were 2 bases for V and 4 bases for J; bases not matched to a gene: 11. CDR3 size: 16 residues. Germline assignment: CDR1 SGDLS and CDR2 YYNGEE. For the CDR3, the DNA is TGTGCCAGCAGCGTGCGGGACAGCTGGTATAGCACTGAAGCTTTCTTT. Protein product: CASSVRDSWYSTEAFF.

This clonotype appeared many times. V is TRBV29-1 and J is TRBJ2-2, with 11 nucleotides matching TRBD1. Germline V CDR1 and CDR2: SQVTM, ANQGSEA. With V trimmed by 4 bases and J by 3 bases, 10 bases remained unmatched. This CDR3 has 17 amino acids. CDR3 sequence: CSVVRDRGLEYTGELFF. The CDR3 bases are TGCAGCGTTGTGCGGGACAGGGGGTTGGAGTACACCGGGGAGCTGTTTTTT.

This chain uses TRBV6-2 or TRBV6-3 with TRBJ1-5; a weak D match, TRBD1 (6 bases). Germline values: CDR1 MNHEY, CDR2 SVGEGT. Trimming pared 2 bases from V and 0 bases from J, leaving 17 bases between. The CDR3 is 18 residues long. CDR3 in amino acids: CASSYVPTGIPSNQPQHF. CDR3 DNA sequence: TGTGCCAGCAGTTACGTCCCAACAGGGATTCCTAGCAATCAGCCCCAGCATTTT.

This clonotype showed up many times. V gene TRBV20-1 combines with J gene TRBJ2-1; the D is unclear. The V end lost 5 bases, the J end lost 0 bases, and 11 bases lay between the germline ends. The CDR3 runs 14 residues. Germline V gives CDR1 DFQATT, CDR2 SNEGSKA (reference sequence). CDR3 bases: TGCAGTGCTCCTTACCAGCTCTCCTACAATGAGCAGTTCTTC. It codes for CSAPYQLSYNEQFF.

This clonotype was counted ten times or more. The chain has TRBV29-1 and TRBJ1-1; D ambiguous. V lost 6 bases and J lost 0, with 8 bases in between. Germline loops: CDR1 SQVTM, CDR2 ANQGSEA. There are 12 residues in the CDR3. CDR3 coding DNA: TGCAGCGTCTTGCTAATGAACACTGAAGCTTTCTTT. Protein: CSVLLMNTEAFF.

This clonotype was observed at least ten times. The chain uses TRBV4-3 and TRBJ2-5, with no clear D. V was clipped by 4 bases and J by 0 bases, with 9 bases between them. This CDR3 is built from 14 residues. CDR1 is LGHNA, CDR2 YSLEER, per germline. CDR3 coding DNA: TGCGCCAGCAGCCGGAGCCACAACCAAGAGACCCAGTACTTC. Its protein is CASSRSHNQETQYF.

This clonotype was counted many times. This chain connects TRBV5-1 to TRBJ1-2, with D maybe TRBD1 (6 bases). Germline V CDR1 and CDR2: SGHRS, YFSETQ. V gave up 6 bases and J gave up 0 bases, with 15 bases separating them. The CDR3 runs to 15 residues. CDR3 sequence: CASTPRTATNYGYTF. The CDR3 DNA reads TGCGCCAGCACCCCTCGGACAGCCACTAACTATGGCTACACCTTC.

Many counts were recorded for this clonotype. This rearrangement joins TRBV20-1 to TRBJ2-3, with 8 bases matching TRBD2. The CDR3 contains 16 residues. V gave up 5 bases and J gave up 2 bases; unmatched junction bases: 12. Germline CDR1 DFQATT, CDR2 SNEGSKA (reference sequence). CDR3 residues: CSAPLWIAGPTDTQYF. The CDR3, as DNA: TGCAGTGCTCCACTTTGGATAGCGGGACCCACAGATACGCAGTATTTT.

This clonotype was seen ten or more times. The J gene is TRBJ2-1, the V gene TRBV7-9; no reliable D call. Germline-derived CDR1 and CDR2 are SEHNR and FQNEAQ (reference sequence). This CDR3 spans 16 amino acids. The V gene lost 0 bases and the J gene lost 1 base, with 10 bases spanning the gap. CDR3 nucleotide sequence: TGTGCCAGCAGCTTAGCACGACAACTATCCTACAATGAGCAGTTCTTC. It encodes CASSLARQLSYNEQFF.

In its sample, this clonotype is large. V usage is TRBV20-1 and J usage is TRBJ2-1, with 14 bases matching TRBD2. Germline trimming cut 5 bases from V and 5 bases from J; bases unmatched to any gene: 14. CDR1 is DFQATT, CDR2 SNEGSKA, per germline (reference sequence). This CDR3 is built from 18 residues. This CDR3 is CSASGGGLAGDRNNEQFF. The DNA for the CDR3 is TGCAGTGCTTCCGGGGGGGGACTAGCGGGAGATCGGAACAATGAGCAGTTCTTC.

This clonotype was found many times. The chain links TRBV27 to TRBJ1-1; D is perhaps TRBD1 (5 bases). The germline gives CDR1 MNHEY, CDR2 SMNVEV (reference sequence). The CDR3 contains 13 residues. The ends were cut back, 6 bases at V and 3 bases at J, with 11 bases in the middle. DNA of the CDR3: TGTGCCAGCAGAAGGTGGGGGGACACTGAAGCTTTCTTT. Encoded protein: CASRRWGDTEAFF.

There are many counts of this clonotype. V and J are TRBV7-8 and TRBJ2-6; 10 bases agree with TRBD1. This CDR3 is 19 amino acids long. Germline V lookup: CDR1 SGHVS, CDR2 FQNEAQ. The ends lost 0 bases at V and 1 base at J; junction bases unmatched: 6. The DNA of the CDR3 is TGTGCCAGCAGCTTAGCACCGGGACAGGGGCTATCTGGGGCCAACGTCCTGACTTTC. It specifies CASSLAPGQGLSGANVLTF.

In this sample, this clonotype turned up many times. Here the CDR3 DNA reads TGCAGTGCAGTACTAGCGGGGGCCCGACAATCTGGGGCCAACGTCCTGACTTTC. Encoded protein: CSAVLAGARQSGANVLTF. The V and J genes are TRBV20-1 and TRBJ2-6; 11 nucleotides agree with TRBD2. Germline V gene sequence: CDR1 DFQATT, CDR2 SNEGSKA (reference sequence). Germline trimming cut 6 bases from V and 1 base from J; bases unmatched to any gene: 11. The CDR3 covers 18 residues.

This clonotype was counted many times. The chain joins TRBV15 to TRBJ2-1, with D perhaps matching TRBD2 (7 bases). V lost 5 bases and J 12 bases, leaving 20 bases between the germline ends. The germline V gene encodes CDR1 LNHNV and CDR2 YYDKDF (reference sequence). The CDR3 runs to 14 residues. CDR3 region: CATSPPGGPGGQFF. The CDR3 DNA is TGTGCCACCAGCCCGCCGGGGGGCCCGGGGGGGCAGTTCTTC.

This clonotype was counted at least ten times. This rearrangement joins TRBV2 to TRBJ1-5; maybe TRBD1 (5 bases). Deletions cut 4 bases from V and 4 bases from J, with 11 bases between. The CDR3 has 14 amino acids. Germline values: CDR1 SNHLY, CDR2 FYNNEI. The CDR3 loop reads CASSVERGNQPQHF. The CDR3 region has the DNA TGTGCCAGCAGTGTCGAGAGGGGAAATCAGCCCCAGCATTTT.

This clonotype was detected many times. The V call is TRBV9, the J call TRBJ2-7; D tentatively reads TRBD1 or TRBD2 (5 bases each). CDR3 size: 15 residues. Trimming shortened V by 2 bases and J by 3 bases, and 15 bases separated the two germline ends. Germline V gene sequence: CDR1 SGDLS, CDR2 YYNGEE. CDR3 bases: TGTGCCAGCAGCGTCGGCACCTCGAGGGGCTACGAGCAGTACTTC. Protein product: CASSVGTSRGYEQYF. The entire variable domain, with the rest obtained from reference TRBV9 and TRBJ2-7, is as follows: DSGVTQTPKHLITATGQRVTLRCSPRSGDLSVYWYQQSLDQGLQFLIQYYNGEERAKGNILERFSAQQFPDLHSELNLSSLELGDSALYFCASSVGTSRGYEQYFGPGTRLTVT.

There are many counts of this clonotype. V gene TRBV29-1 combines with J gene TRBJ1-1; D not resolved. The V gene's germline CDR1 is SQVTM and CDR2 ANQGSEA. Deletions cut 5 bases from V and 0 bases from J, with 7 bases between. The length of the CDR3 is 12 residues. The CDR3 reads CSVRPMNTEAFF. For the CDR3, the DNA is TGCAGCGTTCGACCGATGAACACTGAAGCTTTCTTT.

This clonotype was found many times. The V and J genes are TRBV29-1 and TRBJ2-3; D not resolved. Trimming took off 8 bases at V and 4 bases at J, with 13 bases between the two ends. CDR1 is SQVTM and CDR2 is ANQGSEA in the germline V gene. The CDR3 runs 12 residues. The CDR3 DNA sequence: TGCAGCTCAGGCCTAGGATCAGATACGCAGTATTTT. It encodes CSSGLGSDTQYF.

Ten or more counts support this clonotype. V usage is TRBV3-1 and J usage is TRBJ1-2; no clear D. Germline V gene lookup returns CDR1 LGHDT and CDR2 YNNKEL (reference sequence). Trimming shortened V by 0 bases and J by 8 bases, and 10 bases separated the two germline ends. The CDR3 is made up of 13 amino acids. This CDR3 is CASSQDYGYGYTF. The CDR3 DNA is TGTGCCAGCAGCCAAGACTACGGCTACGGCTACACCTTC. Drawing the rest from reference TRBV3-1 and TRBJ1-2, the complete variable domain is DTAVSQTPKYLVTQMGNDKSIKCEQNLGHDTMYWYKQDSKKFLKIMFSYNNKELIINETVPNRFSPKSPDKAHLNLHINSLELGDSAVYFCASSQDYGYGYTFGSGTRLTVV.

In its sample, this clonotype was seen many times. The chain uses TRBV3-1 and TRBJ2-3; either TRBD1 or TRBD2 may supply D (5 bases each). V was trimmed by 4 bases and J by 1 base, leaving 12 bases between them. CDR1 is LGHDT and CDR2 is YNNKEL in the germline V gene (reference sequence). This CDR3 is built from 15 residues. CDR3 DNA: TGTGCCAGCAGCCGGCAGGGAGACGGCACAGATACGCAGTATTTT. Its protein is CASSRQGDGTDTQYF.

A remark on this clonotype: No DNA is shown, since the ends of the CDR3 on it are uncertain; the CDR3 is the one TCRdb lists. V and J are TRBV5-1 and TRBJ2-1; the D call of TRBD2 is as the table states it, not checked on the DNA. The CDR3 totals 23 residues, both ends included. Germline loops: CDR1 SGHRS, CDR2 YFSETQ. The CDR3 protein is CASSFYICSARDLGTASYNEQFF.

This clonotype was detected many times. The CDR3 here is CASRGAGVYGYTF. The CDR3 DNA follows: TGTGCCAGCAGAGGGGCAGGGGTCTATGGCTACACCTTC. This sequence joins TRBV3-1 and TRBJ1-2, with a weak D call TRBD1 (6 bases). This CDR3 is built from 13 residues. Germline CDR1 reads LGHDT; CDR2 reads YNNKEL (reference sequence). Trimming cost V 6 bases and J 4 bases, with 12 bases left between them.

Many counts were recorded for this clonotype. The genes are TRBV5-1 and TRBJ1-4; 9 bases fit TRBD1. With 3 bases clipped from V and 6 bases from J, the junction kept 6 bases outside the gene matches. Germline CDR1 is SGHRS and CDR2 is YFSETQ. CDR3 length: 15 amino acids. CDR3 amino acids: CASSSGTGPDEKLFF. DNA of the CDR3: TGCGCCAGCAGCTCCGGGACAGGGCCTGATGAAAAACTGTTTTTT.

This clonotype was counted many times. The J gene is TRBJ1-1, the V gene TRBV5-6; 7 bases match TRBD1. The CDR3 totals 15 residues. J was trimmed by 3 bases and V by 0 bases; bases with no gene match: 5. Germline CDR1 SGHDT, CDR2 YYEEEE. The CDR3, as DNA: TGTGCCAGCAGCTTGGAGGAGGGGGCGGACACTGAAGCTTTCTTT. This sequence encodes CASSLEEGADTEAFF. The variable domain in full, completed from reference TRBV5-6 and TRBJ1-1, reads DAGVTQSPTHLIKTRGQQVTLRCSPKSGHDTVSWYQQALGQGPQFIFQYYEEEERQRGNFPDRFSGHQFPNYSSELNVNALLLGDSALYLCASSLEEGADTEAFFGQGTRLTVV.

At least ten counts were recorded for this clonotype. The chain links TRBV5-1 to TRBJ2-1, with 9 bases lining up with TRBD1. CDR3 size: 15 residues. Losses at the gene ends were 4 bases for V and 0 bases for J; bases not matched to a gene: 2. CDR1 SGHRS and CDR2 YFSETQ come from the germline V gene. The CDR3: CASSRTGASYNEQFF. The CDR3 DNA sequence: TGCGCCAGCAGCCGGACAGGGGCCTCCTACAATGAGCAGTTCTTC. Full variable domain (rest looked up from reference TRBV5-1 and TRBJ2-1): KAGVTQTPRYLIKTRGQQVTLSCSPISGHRSVSWYQQTPGQGLQFLFEYFSETQRNKGNFPGRFSGRQFSNSRSEMNVSTLELGDSALYLCASSRTGASYNEQFFGPGTRLTVL.

The rearrangement joins TRBV18 to TRBJ1-5, with TRBD1 as a possible D gene (5 bases). The germline V and J ends were trimmed by 6 bases and 3 bases, with 15 bases remaining between them. The CDR3 totals 15 residues. Germline CDR1 reads KGHSH; CDR2 reads LQKENI. The CDR3 sequence: CASSTGGGSNQPQHF. CDR3 sequence (DNA): TGTGCCAGCTCCACCGGGGGGGGATCCAATCAGCCCCAGCATTTT.